Here is one TCR beta chain with its context. What it recognizes is unknown. The data derive from a study of PD-1 blockade in classical Hodgkin lymphoma. Overall study context: The study gave patients nivolumab 3 mg/kg intravenously every 2 weeks. Whole-study findings and limits: CD4+ but not CD8+ TCR diversity rose significantly by C4D1.

Sample time point: cycle 4 day 1 (C4D1), after more than 5 weeks of nivolumab. Each patient's relapse followed autologous stem cell transplantation, and brentuximab vedotin exposure varied. Complete response, partial response or progressive disease constituted the best response categories observed. Produced via immunoSEQ multiplex PCR; TCRdb's table is partial and in-frame only. The sample records about 49,000 clones, around 90% being singletons. Per germline, CDR1 SGHNT and CDR2 YYREEE (reference sequence). The ends were cut back, 5 bases at V and 2 bases at J, with 19 bases in the middle. This CDR3 comprises 16 residues.

The source material was peripheral blood mononuclear cells (PBMCs), sampled before the fourth cycle of nivolumab. This rearrangement joins TRBV5-4 to TRBJ2-5; D possibly matches TRBD1 or TRBD2 (6 bases each). This clonotype was obtained from a human donor with classical Hodgkin lymphoma. CDR3 region: CASSSGQQGSQETQYF. DNA for the CDR3: TGTGCCAGCAGTAGCGGACAGCAAGGATCTCAAGAGACCCAGTACTTC.